These T cell receptor beta chains were read from a single sample in a study of glioma-infiltrating T cells after dendritic cell vaccination. Clones were read by immunoSEQ multiplex PCR, and TCRdb kept only the in-frame ones, dropping some. The sample shows tens of thousands of clones, approximately 84% of them seen only once. Material: blood, obtained before dendritic cell vaccination. Every receptor here comes from a human donor with glioblastoma. CDR3s leave out the opening cysteine and the closing phenylalanine or tryptophan.

cdr3_aa v_call cdr3_length
ASSLGQGFGNTIY TRBV5-1 13
ASSDNRGRAYEQY TRBV2 13
ASSNKYSPGVDTQY TRBV21-1 14
ATTTPPGTGGSAGNTIY TRBV28 17
ASSYGTGSF TRBV6-5 9
ASKPGQGIHEQY TRBV13 12
ASSRTVNTEAF TRBV6-1 11
ASSLAGGLYEQY TRBV7-2 12
ASSQSGNAKIYGYT TRBV4-1 14
ASSLFRATEAF TRBV7-2 11
ASSLRGTSWGQSPEAF TRBV28 16
ASSPTYGYT TRBV2 9
ASSFWDRGSTEAF TRBV11-2 13
ASSTGYGETQY TRBV7-9 11
ASSTGTASGNTIY TRBV5-4 13
ASSLQTGDYGYT TRBV7-2 12
ATSGQFGEKLF TRBV2 11
ASSLGGARWGGIYGYT TRBV7-2 16
ASSFGWTGGQPQH TRBV5-6 13
ASSMTGGGNQPQH TRBV19 13
ASSSLPGDRLNTEAF TRBV27 15